The 17 T cell receptor beta chains below come from one sample, sequenced in a study of cytomegalovirus exposure and HLA in healthy donors. PCR involved 60 Vbeta and 13 Jbeta primers. Sequencing was performed with immunoSEQ multiplex PCR; in TCRdb, only in-frame clones are kept and a portion is missing. This table holds hundreds of thousands of clones, around 80% found once. The material sequenced was PBMCs. All receptors come from a man aged 25-40 years in good health and CMV-seronegative.

This chain uses TRBV10-2 with TRBJ1-6, with D perhaps matching TRBD1 (6 bases). V lost 3 bases to trimming and J lost 7 bases, with 7 bases between them. Germline V gene data show CDR1 as WSHSY and CDR2 as SAAADI. The CDR3 totals 13 residues. The CDR3 region has the DNA TGCGCCAGCAGTGACAGGGGAAATTCACCCCTCCACTTT. Residues: CASSDRGNSPLHF.

The rearrangement links TRBV18 to TRBJ2-3; D not certain. The germline V gene has CDR1 KGHSH and CDR2 LQKENI. V lost 3 bases and J 2 bases, leaving 12 bases between the germline ends. The CDR3 has 15 residues. The CDR3 DNA reads TGTGCCAGCTCACCGGGCAGCCTTCCCACAGATACGCAGTATTTT. It codes for CASSPGSLPTDTQYF.

This clone was picked up a small number of times. This rearrangement joins TRBV19 to TRBJ2-7; 7 bases line up with TRBD1. CDR3 length equals 15 residues. V shed 5 bases and J 1 base; nucleotides not matched to a gene: 8. Germline CDR1 and CDR2: LNHDA and SQIVND (reference sequence). In nucleotides, the CDR3 is TGTGCCAGTAGTCACGACCCGGGACAGTCCTACGAGCAGTACTTC. Encoded protein: CASSHDPGQSYEQYF.

For the CDR3, the DNA is TGCGCCAGCAGCTTGGGCAGGTTTATGGAGAACACCGGGGAGCTGTTTTTT. It is translated as CASSLGRFMENTGELFF. J is TRBJ2-2 and V is TRBV5-1; D is uncertain. V was cut by 0 bases and J by 1 base, with 13 bases left in between. The CDR3 consists of 17 residues. The germline V gene encodes CDR1 SGHRS and CDR2 YFSETQ. Together with reference TRBV5-1 and TRBJ2-2, the CDR3 gives the full variable domain: KAGVTQTPRYLIKTRGQQVTLSCSPISGHRSVSWYQQTPGQGLQFLFEYFSETQRNKGNFPGRFSGRQFSNSRSEMNVSTLELGDSALYLCASSLGRFMENTGELFFGEGSRLTVL.

The genes are TRBV19 and TRBJ1-3, with TRBD1 identical over 11 bases. Germline CDR1 LNHDA, CDR2 SQIVND (reference sequence). The V gene end was trimmed by 4 bases and the J gene end by 0 bases; junction bases not matched to a gene: 5. The CDR3 sequence is 17 residues long. The CDR3 DNA reads as TGTGCCAGTAGTACCGGGACAGGGGGTTTCTCTGGAAACACCATATATTTT. Translating it yields CASSTGTGGFSGNTIYF.

The J gene is TRBJ2-7, the V gene TRBV23-1, with 10 bases aligning to TRBD1. TRBV23-1 is known as an ORF, though its function is uncertain. The CDR3 contains 12 residues. The CDR3 here is CPLWRTGGEQYF. The CDR3 DNA follows: TGCCCTCTCTGGAGGACAGGGGGCGAGCAGTACTTC.

The rearrangement joins TRBV29-1 to TRBJ2-7, with D possibly matching TRBD1 (5 bases). The CDR3 contains 12 residues. Germline values: CDR1 SQVTM, CDR2 ANQGSEA. V lost 5 bases and J lost 2, with 10 bases in between. In DNA, the CDR3 is TGCAGCGTTTCGGGCAGGGCCTACGAGCAGTACTTC. Amino acids: CSVSGRAYEQYF.

This clone was recorded a few times. V gene TRBV27 combines with J gene TRBJ2-3, with 7 positions matching TRBD1. With V trimmed by 4 bases and J by 5 bases, 6 bases remained unmatched. CDR3 length equals 14 residues. Germline lookup yields CDR1 MNHEY and CDR2 SMNVEV (reference sequence). The CDR3 sequence is CASSSETGEDTQYF. CDR3 DNA: TGTGCCAGCAGTTCCGAAACAGGGGAAGATACGCAGTATTTT.

This rearrangement joins TRBV13 to TRBJ2-2; possible D gene TRBD1, 6 bases. CDR3 length: 17 residues. The germline V gene encodes CDR1 PRHDT and CDR2 FYEKMQ (reference sequence). V was cut by 1 base and J by 2 bases, with 14 bases left in between. The CDR3 nucleotides are TGTGCCAGCAGCTTAGAAGAGGGGGTAGTTAACACCGGGGAGCTGTTTTTT. Protein sequence: CASSLEEGVVNTGELFF.

This clone was picked up a small number of times. The chain couples TRBV5-6 to TRBJ1-2; D is possibly TRBD1 (5 bases). Between the trimmed V and J ends, which lost 0 bases and 5 bases, there was a span of 14 bases. CDR3 length: 15 residues. Germline V gene sequence: CDR1 SGHDT, CDR2 YYEEEE. DNA of the CDR3: TGTGCCAGCAGCTTGGTTAGCGGGACGCAGTATGGCTACACCTTC. Amino acid sequence: CASSLVSGTQYGYTF.

The chain joins TRBV28 to TRBJ1-2, with 8 nucleotides matching TRBD1. V was pared by 4 bases and J by 5 bases, with 9 bases of the junction left unmatched. CDR3 length: 15 amino acids. CDR1 is MDHEN and CDR2 is SYDVKM in the germline V gene. The CDR3 reads CASSWGTGSRYGYTF. The CDR3 region has the DNA TGTGCCAGCAGTTGGGGGACAGGCTCTAGGTATGGCTACACCTTC.

The chain employs TRBV28 and TRBJ1-1, with D perhaps TRBD1 (5 bases). Between the trimmed V and J ends, which lost 5 bases and 4 bases, there was a span of 20 bases. The CDR3 contains 16 residues. In germline, CDR1 is MDHEN, CDR2 SYDVKM. CDR3 protein: CASSGAGGKYGTEAFF. The DNA of the CDR3 is TGTGCCAGCAGTGGGGCCGGGGGAAAGTATGGCACTGAAGCTTTCTTT.

The V call is TRBV5-4, the J call TRBJ2-3; TRBD2 matches at 11 bases. The CDR3 is 16 amino acids. Germline CDR1 SGHNT, CDR2 YYREEE (reference sequence). The ends lost 2 bases at V and 4 bases at J; junction bases unmatched: 6. CDR3 nucleotide sequence: TGTGCCAGCAGCTTCCTTAGCGGGGGGGCGGCAGATACGCAGTATTTT. This sequence encodes CASSFLSGGAADTQYF. Variable domain in full (rest from reference TRBV5-4 and TRBJ2-3): ETGVTQSPTHLIKTRGQQVTLRCSSQSGHNTVSWYQQALGQGPQFIFQYYREEENGRGNFPPRFSGLQFPNYSSELNVNALELDDSALYLCASSFLSGGAADTQYFGPGTRLTVL.

The rearrangement links TRBV28 to TRBJ2-3; TRBD2 matches 7 bases. This CDR3 spans 15 amino acids. V shed 3 bases, J shed 5 bases, and the junction held 8 bases outside the gene matches. CDR1 is MDHEN and CDR2 is SYDVKM in the germline V gene. This chain's CDR3 is CASSFRGEVVDTQYF. The CDR3 DNA reads as TGTGCCAGCAGTTTCCGGGGGGAGGTAGTAGATACGCAGTATTTT. Drawing the rest from reference TRBV28 and TRBJ2-3, the complete variable domain is DVKVTQSSRYLVKRTGEKVFLECVQDMDHENMFWYRQDPGLGLRLIYFSYDVKMKEKGDIPEGYSVSREKKERFSLILESASTNQTSMYLCASSFRGEVVDTQYFGPGTRLTVL.

V gene TRBV19 combines with J gene TRBJ2-7; perhaps TRBD1 as D (6 bases). Trimming took 4 bases from V and 5 from J, leaving 12 bases between them. CDR3 length equals 13 residues. The germline gives CDR1 LNHDA, CDR2 SQIVND (reference sequence). Here the CDR3 DNA reads TGTGCCAGTAGTAACAGGGTCCGAAACGAGCAGTACTTC. Encoded protein: CASSNRVRNEQYF.

The chain employs TRBV4-1 and TRBJ2-7, with 12 bases fitting TRBD2. Trimming removed 1 base from V and 3 bases from J; junction bases left unmatched: 16. From germline, CDR1 is MGHRA and CDR2 YSYEKL. The CDR3 is 20 amino acids. The CDR3 loop is CASSQGSLAGGREDGYEQYF. The CDR3 bases are TGCGCCAGCAGCCAAGGGTCGCTAGCGGGGGGGCGAGAGGATGGCTACGAGCAGTACTTC.

The sample holds a few counts of this clone. The chain uses TRBV29-1 and TRBJ2-3, with D possibly TRBD2 on 6 matching bases. This CDR3 contains 11 residues. Germline V gene data show CDR1 as SQVTM and CDR2 as ANQGSEA. Between the trimmed V and J ends, which lost 3 bases and 7 bases, there was a span of 8 bases. The CDR3 spells CSVDRGNTQYF. In DNA, the CDR3 is TGCAGCGTTGACCGGGGGAATACGCAGTATTTT.